Detailed here is one TCR beta chain. The ends lost 6 bases at V and 7 bases at J; junction bases unmatched: 10. CDR1 is MNHNS and CDR2 is SASEGT in the germline V gene. This CDR3 has 15 amino acids. The sample originates from a study of cytomegalovirus exposure and HLA in healthy donors. Though nominally healthy at sampling, donors likely had unrecorded immune exposures. A multiplex PCR was run with 60 Vbeta primers and 13 Jbeta primers. Sequenced by immunoSEQ multiplex PCR; TCRdb stores in-frame clones only, minus some. This sample's table has tens of thousands of clones. This chain connects TRBV6-1 to TRBJ1-5; 9 positions agree with TRBD1. The receptor was derived from a woman in her fifties or sixties in good health and CMV-seropositive. The specimen sequenced was PBMCs. Written as DNA, the CDR3 is TGTGCCAGCAGCGACAGGGGGGGGATGGCGCAGCCCCAGCATTTT. As protein: CASSDRGGMAQPQHF.